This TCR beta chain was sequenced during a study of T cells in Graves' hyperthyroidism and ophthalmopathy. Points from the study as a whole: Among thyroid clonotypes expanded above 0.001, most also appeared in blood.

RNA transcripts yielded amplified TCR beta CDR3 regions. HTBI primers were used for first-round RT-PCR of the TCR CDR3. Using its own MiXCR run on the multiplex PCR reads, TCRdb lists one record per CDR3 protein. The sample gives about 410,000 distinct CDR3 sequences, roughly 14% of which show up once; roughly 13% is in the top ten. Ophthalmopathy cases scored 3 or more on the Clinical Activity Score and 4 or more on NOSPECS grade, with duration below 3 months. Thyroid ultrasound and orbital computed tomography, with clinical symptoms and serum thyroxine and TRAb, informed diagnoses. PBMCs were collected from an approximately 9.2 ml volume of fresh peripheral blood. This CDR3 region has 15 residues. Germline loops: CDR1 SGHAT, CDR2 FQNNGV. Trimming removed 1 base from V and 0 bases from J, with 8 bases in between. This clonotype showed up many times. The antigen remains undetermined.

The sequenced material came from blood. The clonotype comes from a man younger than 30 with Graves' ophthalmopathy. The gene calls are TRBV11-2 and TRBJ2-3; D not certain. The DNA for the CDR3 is TGTGCCAGCAGCTTAGTCGTCTACAGCACAGATACGCAGTATTTT. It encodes CASSLVVYSTDTQYF.